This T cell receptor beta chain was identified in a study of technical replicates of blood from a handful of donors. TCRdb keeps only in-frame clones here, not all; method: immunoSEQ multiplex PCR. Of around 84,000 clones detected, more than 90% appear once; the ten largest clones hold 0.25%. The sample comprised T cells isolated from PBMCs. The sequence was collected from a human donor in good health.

CDR3 amino acids: CASSPPGVGTEAFF. The CDR3 DNA reads TGTGCCAGCAGTCCGCCGGGGGTGGGGACTGAAGCTTTCTTT. The chain carries TRBV28 and TRBJ1-1, with TRBD1 as a possible D gene (5 bases). Germline values: CDR1 MDHEN, CDR2 SYDVKM. The CDR3 has 14 amino acids. Trimming stripped 5 bases from V and 5 bases from J, with 15 bases between.